These T cell receptor beta chains were read from a single sample in a study of blood T cell repertoires in COVID-19. The table came from immunoSEQ multiplex PCR; TCRdb's copy has only in-frame clones and leaves some out. The repertoire includes 150,000 or so clones, 78% of them detected once, and 5.5% to 7% sits in the top ten. The sample was PBMCs or T cells enriched from blood (not recorded which). The receptors were gathered from a woman between 50 and 59 years old who had recovered from COVID-19. Each CDR3 is given with its conserved first and last residue. The D gene is left open where the match is weak. Part of the rows lack a size; the others show once, few, many or a class for expanded clones.

abundance	j_gene	v_gene	d_gene	CDR3aa	CDR3nt
-	TRBJ2-1	TRBV29-1	TRBD2	CSEEASGGVFNYNEQFF	TGCAGCGAAGAGGCTAGCGGGGGGGTTTTCAACTACAATGAGCAGTTCTTC
-	TRBJ2-3	TRBV7-8	-	CASSPRWGVADTQYF	TGTGCCAGCAGCCCCCGATGGGGGGTGGCAGATACGCAGTATTTT
-	TRBJ1-5	TRBV19	-	CASSIGQASNQPQHF	TGTGCCAGTAGTATAGGACAGGCCAGCAATCAGCCCCAGCATTTT
few	TRBJ1-3	TRBV19	-	CASSIPQGNRNTIYF	TGTGCCAGTAGTATCCCACAGGGCAACCGAAACACCATATATTTT
-	TRBJ1-1	TRBV18	TRBD1	CASSTLTGAGTEAFF	TGTGCCAGCTCAACTCTCACAGGGGCAGGCACTGAAGCTTTCTTT
-	TRBJ2-7	TRBV18	TRBD2	CASAGRGNSYEQYF	TGTGCCAGCGCGGGGAGGGGTAACTCCTACGAGCAGTACTTC
-	TRBJ1-2	TRBV3-1/TRBV3-2	-	CASSQASERYGYTF	TGTGCCAGCAGCCAAGCGTCAGAACGTTATGGCTACACCTTC
-	TRBJ1-6	TRBV3-1/TRBV3-2	-	CASSRFGGARINSPLHF	TGTGCCAGCAGCCGATTTGGGGGGGCTAGGATTAATTCACCCCTCCACTTT
-	TRBJ2-7	TRBV25-1	TRBD2	CASSGATGGPYEQYF	TGTGCCAGCAGTGGTGCTACGGGGGGGCCCTACGAGCAGTACTTC
-	TRBJ1-1	TRBV19	TRBD1	CALQGPGQTNTEAFF	TGTGCCCTTCAGGGTCCGGGACAGACGAACACTGAAGCTTTCTTT
-	TRBJ2-2	TRBV7-2	-	CASSPRTHTNTGELFF	TGTGCCAGCAGCCCACGGACACATACGAACACCGGGGAGCTGTTTTTT
few	TRBJ2-2	TRBV3-1/TRBV3-2	TRBD2	CASSLHSRLAGGLPFTGELFF	TGTGCCAGCAGCCTACATTCCCGACTAGCGGGGGGTCTACCTTTCACCGGGGAGCTGTTTTTT
-	TRBJ2-7	TRBV27	-	CASSFRAGGYEQYF	TGTGCCAGCAGTTTTCGGGCAGGGGGGTACGAGCAGTACTTC
-	TRBJ2-1	TRBV7-9	TRBD2	CASSRPGLAGIYNEQFF	TGTGCCAGCAGCCGACCCGGACTAGCGGGGATATACAATGAGCAGTTCTTC
many	TRBJ2-3	TRBV6-4	-	CASSPGETDTQYF	TGTGCCAGCAGCCCCGGGGAGACAGATACGCAGTATTTT
-	TRBJ1-2	TRBV28	TRBD1	CASRSPGQASSNYGYTF	TGTGCCAGCAGGTCCCCGGGACAGGCGTCTTCCAACTATGGCTACACCTTC
-	TRBJ1-4	TRBV6-6	-	CASSRRQEHNRANEKLFF	TGTGCCAGCAGTCGCCGCCAGGAACACAATCGCGCGAATGAAAAACTGTTTTTT
-	TRBJ1-2	TRBV3-1/TRBV3-2	TRBD1	CASSPDRGGGYTF	TGTGCCAGCAGCCCGGACAGGGGGGGTGGCTACACCTTC
few	TRBJ1-2	TRBV28	-	CASREAGGGRFYGYTF	TGTGCCAGCAGGGAAGCCGGCGGGGGCAGGTTCTATGGCTACACCTTC
-	TRBJ2-1	TRBV27	TRBD2	CASSYPGGQNEQFF	TGTGCCAGCAGCTACCCGGGGGGGCAAAATGAGCAGTTCTTC